The 13 T cell receptor beta chains below all came from one sample that was sequenced in a study of blood T cell repertoires in COVID-19. Data came from immunoSEQ multiplex PCR; TCRdb stores just in-frame clones and leaves some out. The table shows 250,000 or so clones, with about 85% occurring only once. The sample comprised peripheral blood. These receptor sequences come from a man in his thirties or forties who had recovered from COVID-19.

The genes are TRBV10-1 and TRBJ2-1; TRBD1 matches 10 bases. V was pared by 6 bases and J by 9 bases, with 14 bases of the junction left unmatched. Germline CDR1 reads WNHNN; CDR2 reads SYGVQD (reference sequence). CDR3 length: 16 residues. The CDR3 loop reads CASSTPGQGKRSEQFF. CDR3 DNA: TGCGCCAGCAGCACACCGGGACAGGGGAAAAGGAGTGAGCAGTTCTTC.

Remarks on this clone: This sample includes further DNA sequences coding for the same CDR3. V and J are TRBV2 and TRBJ1-1; a weak D match, TRBD1 (6 bases). Per the germline V gene, CDR1 is SNHLY and CDR2 is FYNNEI. V was clipped by 6 bases and J by 1 base, with 9 bases between them. This CDR3 has 13 amino acids. CDR3 sequence (DNA): TGTGCCAGCAGCCAACAGGGGAACACTGAAGCTTTCTTT. This codes for CASSQQGNTEAFF.

V gene TRBV5-1 combines with J gene TRBJ1-3, with D hard to call. Between the trimmed V and J ends, which lost 4 bases and 2 bases, there was a span of 13 bases. The CDR3 is 15 amino acids. Germline V lookup: CDR1 SGHRS, CDR2 YFSETQ. DNA for the CDR3: TGCGCCAGCAGCCCCCTTAGCGGGGCTGGAAACACCATATATTTT. It encodes CASSPLSGAGNTIYF.

This clone showed up many times. The chain combines TRBV5-4 with TRBJ1-5; no definite D call. Trimming stripped 4 bases from V and 6 bases from J, with 11 bases between. Germline V lookup: CDR1 SGHNT, CDR2 YYREEE (reference sequence). The CDR3 loop spans 13 amino acids. The CDR3 sequence: CASSGTPGQPQHF. The CDR3, as DNA: TGTGCCAGCAGCGGAACCCCAGGTCAGCCCCAGCATTTT.

A remark on this clone: Other DNA sequences in this specimen translate into the identical CDR3. This sequence joins TRBV7-9 and TRBJ1-5; D not resolved. CDR1 and CDR2 (germline): SEHNR, FQNEAQ (reference sequence). The CDR3 spans 12 residues. V was shortened by 5 bases and J by 1 base, with 3 bases between the two germline ends. The CDR3 spells CASSLSNQPQHF. The CDR3 region has the DNA TGTGCCAGCAGCCTCAGCAATCAGCCCCAGCATTTT.

This clone occurred once. V is TRBV19 and J is TRBJ1-1, with a weak D call TRBD1 (5 bases). With 3 bases removed from V and 6 bases from J, the gap between germline ends came to 14 bases. Germline V CDR1 and CDR2: LNHDA, SQIVND (reference sequence). This CDR3 region has 14 residues. The CDR3 coding sequence is TGTGCCAGTAGTATCCAAGGGGATGGGGCTGAAGCTTTCTTT. Translating gives CASSIQGDGAEAFF.

J is TRBJ2-7 and V is TRBV6-7; D uncertain. Being an ORF, TRBV6-7 has a function that is uncertain. Trimming pared 0 bases from V and 2 bases from J, leaving 11 bases between. The CDR3 is 15 residues long. CDR3 sequence: CASSYSIRRPYEQYF. CDR3 bases: TGTGCCAGCAGTTACTCGATACGGAGACCCTACGAGCAGTACTTC.

The chain carries TRBV2 and TRBJ2-5; no firm D call. This CDR3 is 14 amino acids long. V was cut by 3 bases and J by 3 bases, with 11 bases left in between. Germline V lookup: CDR1 SNHLY, CDR2 FYNNEI. The CDR3 bases are TGTGCCAGCAGTGAGGTAGATGGAGAAGAGACCCAGTACTTC. Translated: CASSEVDGEETQYF.

The chain joins TRBV5-1 to TRBJ2-5; TRBD2 is a possible D gene (5 bases). Looked up from germline, CDR1 is SGHRS and CDR2 is YFSETQ. V was trimmed by 10 bases and J by 2 bases, leaving 15 bases between them. The CDR3 is 13 amino acids. The CDR3 nucleotides read TGCGCCTGCCGGGAACCTCCACAAGAGACCCAGTACTTC. Protein product: CACREPPQETQYF.

This clone appeared a single time. The J gene is TRBJ1-3, the V gene TRBV9; D unresolved. Germline values: CDR1 SGDLS, CDR2 YYNGEE. The CDR3 extends over 16 amino acids. V was clipped by 3 bases and J by 0 bases, with 13 bases between them. CDR3 sequence reads: CASSAGGQLSGNTIYF. DNA for the CDR3: TGTGCCAGCAGCGCTGGTGGGCAGCTCTCTGGAAACACCATATATTTT.

This clone was observed once. This chain joins TRBV11-3 and TRBJ2-3; 13 positions agree with TRBD2. This CDR3 spans 19 amino acids. The junction had 12 bases not matched to a gene; V was cut back by 5 bases and J by 1 base. Germline CDR1 is SGHNT and CDR2 is YENEEA. CDR3 bases: TGTGCCAGCAGCCCCAGGACTAGCGGGGGACGATCTGGCACAGATACGCAGTATTTT. This gives the protein CASSPRTSGGRSGTDTQYF. Full variable domain (outside the CDR3, taken from reference TRBV11-3 and TRBJ2-3): EAGVVQSPRYKIIEKKQPVAFWCNPISGHNTLYWYLQNLGQGPELLIRYENEEAVDDSQLPKDRFSAERLKGVDSTLKIQPAELGDSAVYLCASSPRTSGGRSGTDTQYFGPGTRLTVL.

This chain links TRBV6-5 with TRBJ2-3; maybe TRBD1 (7 bases). CDR3 size: 13 residues. Between the trimmed V and J ends, which lost 5 bases and 10 bases, there was a span of 16 bases. Germline CDR1 and CDR2: MNHEY and SVGAGI. The CDR3 nucleotides read TGTGCCAGCAGTCAGGGCAGGGGGGCGGCGCAGTATTTT. This sequence encodes CASSQGRGAAQYF.

The genes are TRBV4-1 and TRBJ2-3, with a weak D call TRBD1 (5 bases). Trimming left V 4 bases short and J 3 bases short, with 14 bases between. The CDR3 covers 15 residues. Germline-derived CDR1 and CDR2 are MGHRA and YSYEKL. This CDR3 is CASSPRESGTDTQYF. Here the CDR3 DNA reads TGCGCCAGCAGCCCAAGGGAATCAGGGACAGATACGCAGTATTTT.